This T cell receptor (beta chain) was identified during a study of blood T cell repertoires in COVID-19. Study details: Whether acute or convalescent, the COVID-19 samples came from the United States, Italy and Spain. Sample material is recorded as cDNA or gDNA derived from T cells, B-cell-depleted T cells, or PBMCs.

Original processing notes: Amplified reference gene primers provided the basis for estimating nucleated cell counts. Method: immunoSEQ multiplex PCR; TCRdb's copy keeps in-frame clones and lacks some. That table is the source of V, J and clone size, and D and trimming were worked out from the DNA. The table lists roughly 350,000 clones, around 87% of them singletons, with about 9.4% in the top ten. This clone showed up just a few times. Seattle patients were enrolled during active infection and followed longitudinally. Sequenced input: peripheral blood. The TCR originated in a woman in her twenties or thirties with COVID-19, enrolled during active disease.

This CDR3 reads CASSVRTDNSPLHF. CDR3 in DNA: TGTGCCAGCAGCGTCCGGACAGATAATTCACCCCTCCACTTT. V and J are TRBV9 and TRBJ1-6; tentatively, D is TRBD1 (6 bases). CDR3 length equals 14 residues. With 2 bases removed from V and 5 bases from J, the gap between germline ends came to 8 bases. Germline CDR1 and CDR2: SGDLS and YYNGEE.